This passage covers 19 T cell receptor beta chains from one sample sequenced in a study of blood T cell repertoires in COVID-19. The table came from immunoSEQ multiplex PCR; TCRdb's copy has only in-frame clones and leaves some out. The table has about 99,000 clones, more than 75% seen once; the top ten hold more than 10%. Sequencing input: peripheral blood. The receptor source for this set is a human donor in a cohort sampled during active COVID-19.

The chain joins TRBV21-1 to TRBJ2-3; TRBD1 is taken as the D call from the table, unchecked against the DNA. TRBV21-1 is a documented pseudogene. The CDR3 is 17 amino acids. The chain's CDR3 is CASSKKDPGHSTDTQYF. Here the CDR3 DNA reads TGTGCCAGCAGCAAAAAGGATCCGGGACACAGCACAGATACGCAGTATTTT.

The rearrangement links TRBV19 to TRBJ2-7; 7 bases fit TRBD1. CDR1 and CDR2 (germline): LNHDA, SQIVND (reference sequence). This CDR3 spans 14 amino acids. V shed 5 bases, J shed 0 bases, and the junction held 4 bases outside the gene matches. The CDR3 spells CASSRRGISYEQYF. The CDR3 coding sequence is TGTGCCAGTAGTCGCAGGGGGATCTCCTACGAGCAGTACTTC.

A single count supports this clone. The chain recombines TRBV25-1 with TRBJ2-1; TRBD2 matches 8 bases. CDR1 and CDR2 (germline): MGHDK, SYGVNS. The V gene end was trimmed by 2 bases and the J gene end by 9 bases; junction bases not matched to a gene: 6. This CDR3 region has 14 residues. CDR3 DNA: TGTGCCAGCAGTGAACGGGGGGGAAGAAGTGAGCAGTTCTTC. Translation gives CASSERGGRSEQFF. The full variable domain, rest sourced from reference TRBV25-1 and TRBJ2-1, is EADIYQTPRYLVIGTGKKITLECSQTMGHDKMYWYQQDPGMELHLIHYSYGVNSTEKGDLSSESTVSRIRTEHFPLTLESARPSHTSQYLCASSERGGRSEQFFGPGTRLTVL.

The rearrangement uses TRBV6-5 and TRBJ1-3, with D maybe TRBD1 (6 bases). The CDR3 spans 15 residues. Trimming left V 6 bases short and J 0 bases short, with 12 bases between. Per germline, CDR1 MNHEY and CDR2 SVGAGI. The CDR3 reads CASRGQTISGNTIYF. As DNA, the CDR3 is TGTGCCAGCAGAGGACAGACGATCTCTGGAAACACCATATATTTT.

There are a few counts of this clone. V is TRBV7-2 and J is TRBJ1-6; D is undetermined. The CDR3 is 15 amino acids. Per germline, CDR1 SGHTA and CDR2 FQGNSA. V was cut by 1 base and J by 7 bases, with 11 bases left in between. CDR3 protein: CASSLGRFGNSPLHF. The CDR3 DNA reads as TGTGCCAGCAGCTTAGGGCGATTCGGGAATTCACCCCTCCACTTT.

The chain recombines TRBV2 with TRBJ2-3; TRBD1 aligns across 9 bases. This CDR3 region has 15 residues. Losses at the gene ends were 3 bases for V and 4 bases for J; bases not matched to a gene: 5. Germline V gene data show CDR1 as SNHLY and CDR2 as FYNNEI. The CDR3, as DNA: TGTGCCAGCAGTGAGTTAACAGGGGGCGCAGATACGCAGTATTTT. Protein product: CASSELTGGADTQYF.

V is TRBV18 and J is TRBJ1-4; no clear D. Germline CDR1 is KGHSH and CDR2 is LQKENI. The CDR3 extends over 11 amino acids. Trimming took off 6 bases at V and 6 bases at J, with 5 bases between the two ends. This CDR3 is CASSPDEKLFF. As DNA, the CDR3 is TGTGCCAGCTCCCCGGATGAAAAACTGTTTTTT.

The CDR3 protein is CASTRGRGLTGELFF. In nucleotides, the CDR3 is TGTGCCAGCACACGCGGGAGGGGGCTCACCGGGGAGCTGTTTTTT. This rearrangement joins TRBV5-6 to TRBJ2-2; TRBD2 aligns across 9 bases. The germline V gene encodes CDR1 SGHDT and CDR2 YYEEEE. This CDR3 is 15 amino acids long. V trimming: 6 bases; J trimming: 4 bases; junction bases outside the gene matches: 7.

This clone was picked up one time. This rearrangement joins TRBV10-2 to TRBJ1-1; no clear D. V lost 4 bases, J lost 0 bases, and 6 bases lay in between. This CDR3 spans 13 amino acids. CDR1 and CDR2 from the germline V gene are WSHSY and SAAADI. This CDR3 reads CASSGVMNTEAFF. Written as DNA, the CDR3 is TGCGCCAGCAGTGGAGTCATGAACACTGAAGCTTTCTTT.

V and J are TRBV5-1 and TRBJ1-1; perhaps TRBD1 as D (5 bases). Germline V lookup: CDR1 SGHRS, CDR2 YFSETQ. The CDR3 has 14 amino acids. Trimming shortened V by 4 bases and J by 8 bases, and 18 bases separated the two germline ends. The CDR3 region is CASSQQAGDAEAFF. The DNA of the CDR3 is TGCGCCAGCAGCCAACAGGCAGGCGACGCGGAAGCTTTCTTT. The full variable domain, in which reference TRBV5-1 and TRBJ1-1 provide the parts outside the CDR3, is KAGVTQTPRYLIKTRGQQVTLSCSPISGHRSVSWYQQTPGQGLQFLFEYFSETQRNKGNFPGRFSGRQFSNSRSEMNVSTLELGDSALYLCASSQQAGDAEAFFGQGTRLTVV.

The chain joins TRBV13 to TRBJ1-3; 10 bases map to TRBD1. Germline values: CDR1 PRHDT, CDR2 FYEKMQ (reference sequence). The junction had 7 bases not matched to a gene; V was cut back by 5 bases and J by 3 bases. This CDR3 contains 16 residues. The CDR3 nucleotides are TGTGCCAGCAGCCGGGGGGACAGGGGAGGTGGAAACACCATATATTTT. It codes for CASSRGDRGGGNTIYF.

As DNA, the CDR3 is TGCGCCAGCAGCATTGGGACAGGGGACGGCTACACCTTC. Translating it yields CASSIGTGDGYTF. V usage is TRBV5-1 and J usage is TRBJ1-2, with TRBD1 matching 10 bases. The CDR3 totals 13 residues. Germline V gene lookup returns CDR1 SGHRS and CDR2 YFSETQ. The V segment lost 4 bases and the J segment 8 bases; nucleotides outside the gene matches: 5.

V and J are TRBV15 and TRBJ1-2, with 8 nucleotides matching TRBD1. The CDR3 runs to 17 residues. The V gene end was trimmed by 2 bases and the J gene end by 2 bases; junction bases not matched to a gene: 10. The V gene's germline CDR1 is LNHNV and CDR2 YYDKDF (reference sequence). CDR3 amino acids: CATSRPAPGQGNYGYTF. Here the CDR3 DNA reads TGTGCCACCAGCAGACCCGCACCAGGACAGGGAAACTATGGCTACACCTTC.

V is TRBV18 and J is TRBJ2-7; a possible D gene is TRBD2 (6 bases). V lost 1 base to trimming and J lost 2 bases, with 9 bases between them. This CDR3 has 14 amino acids. Germline-derived CDR1 and CDR2 are KGHSH and LQKENI. The CDR3 region is CASSPLAEAYEQYF. The CDR3 DNA follows: TGTGCCAGCTCACCACTAGCGGAGGCCTACGAGCAGTACTTC.

The chain couples TRBV18 to TRBJ2-7; TRBD1 might be the D (6 bases). The CDR3 is 14 amino acids. The V and J ends lost 2 bases and 1 base respectively, with 9 bases between them. CDR1 and CDR2 (germline): KGHSH, LQKENI. The CDR3 is CASSPYRVSYEQYF. The CDR3 DNA follows: TGTGCCAGCTCACCATACAGGGTTTCCTACGAGCAGTACTTC.

This clone was detected ten times or more. The rearrangement uses TRBV19 and TRBJ1-1; D not certain. V gave up 7 bases and J gave up 3 bases, with 12 bases separating them. CDR3 size: 13 residues. The germline V gene has CDR1 LNHDA and CDR2 SQIVND (reference sequence). Here the CDR3 DNA reads TGTGCCAGTACCGGTTATTTGGACACTGAAGCTTTCTTT. This codes for CASTGYLDTEAFF.

CDR3 nucleotides: TGTGCCTGGAGTGGGCTAGCGGACTCCTACGAGCAGTACTTC. Translation gives CAWSGLADSYEQYF. The V gene is TRBV30, the J gene TRBJ2-7, with 7 nucleotides matching TRBD2. CDR1 and CDR2 from the germline V gene are GTSNPN and SVGIG (reference sequence). CDR3 length equals 14 residues. The junction had 3 bases not matched to a gene; V was cut back by 1 base and J by 0 bases.

The chain carries TRBV7-8 and TRBJ1-2; D remains unclear. This CDR3 is built from 11 residues. V lost 6 bases and J 4 bases, leaving 6 bases between the germline ends. CDR1 and CDR2 (germline): SGHVS, FQNEAQ. The CDR3: CASSPGYGYTF. CDR3 bases: TGTGCCAGCAGTCCGGGCTATGGCTACACCTTC.

The V and J genes are TRBV9 and TRBJ2-1; D gene unclear. Trimming took off 0 bases at V and 9 bases at J, with 16 bases between the two ends. The CDR3 extends over 15 amino acids. CDR1 and CDR2 (germline): SGDLS, YYNGEE. The DNA of the CDR3 is TGTGCCAGCAGCGTAGGCTATGAGGCCCCAACTGAGCAGTTCTTC. Its protein product is CASSVGYEAPTEQFF.